A selection of T cell receptor beta chains follows, all from one sample in a study of T cell changes during pregnancy in multiple sclerosis. Clones were sequenced by immunoSEQ multiplex PCR, and TCRdb holds only the in-frame ones, with some missing. Of almost 20,000 clones listed, 80% to 90% are singletons. The source material was CD8+ T cells from peripheral blood mononuclear cells, sampled in the second trimester of pregnancy. These receptors all come from a female donor in good health, enrolled as a control in a pregnancy study. The CDR3 runs from the conserved cysteine through the conserved F or W. D genes are given only for firm matches. A clone size is listed for some rows: how often the clone was seen (once, few, many), or a class if it is expanded.

cdr3_aa cdr3_nt j_call clone_size d_call v_call
CASSLWGLGNEQFF TGTGCCAGCAGTTTATGGGGACTAGGGAATGAGCAGTTCTTC TRBJ2-1 once TRBD2 TRBV28
CASSFGQGHADTQYF TGCGCCAGCAGCTTTGGCCAGGGCCATGCAGATACGCAGTATTTT TRBJ2-3 few NA TRBV5-1
CATSRDEAGANVLTF TGTGCCACCAGCAGAGATGAGGCCGGGGCCAACGTCCTGACTTTC TRBJ2-6 NA NA TRBV15
CASSQAPTGVSKGYTF TGTGCCAGCAGCCAAGCGCCGACAGGGGTTTCGAAAGGCTACACCTTC TRBJ1-2 NA TRBD1 TRBV7-9
CASRRDTDSNQPQHF TGTGCCAGCAGACGAGACACCGACAGCAATCAGCCCCAGCATTTT TRBJ1-5 NA NA TRBV2
CASSILGTGAYEQYF TGTGCCAGCAGCATTTTGGGGACAGGGGCCTACGAGCAGTACTTC TRBJ2-7 NA TRBD1 TRBV5-5
CASSLRYPSTDTQYF TGTGCCAGCAGCCTACGGTATCCTAGCACAGATACGCAGTATTTT TRBJ2-3 NA NA TRBV27
CASSFWGGETQYF TGTGCCAGCAGCTTTTGGGGGGGGGAGACCCAGTACTTC TRBJ2-5 NA TRBD2 TRBV7-2
CASNDPYPQGATEAFF TGTGCCAGCAACGATCCCTACCCACAGGGGGCGACTGAAGCTTTCTTT TRBJ1-1 NA TRBD1 TRBV7-9
CASSSADRSYEQYF TGTGCCAGCAGCTCCGCGGACAGGTCCTACGAGCAGTACTTC TRBJ2-7 NA TRBD1 TRBV11-2
CASYPRTSGGDTQYF TGTGCCAGTTACCCCAGGACTAGCGGGGGGGATACGCAGTATTTT TRBJ2-3 NA TRBD2 TRBV2
CASRQEGLITGELFF TGTGCCAGCAGGCAGGAGGGACTAATCACCGGGGAGCTGTTTTTT TRBJ2-2 NA TRBD2 TRBV9
CASSTTGTGGNTGELFF TGTGCCAGCAGCACCACGGGGACAGGGGGGAACACCGGGGAGCTGTTTTTT TRBJ2-2 NA TRBD1 TRBV11-2
CASSFTGKLFF TGTGCCAGCAGTTTTACCGGAAAACTGTTTTTT TRBJ1-4 once NA TRBV28
CASSSGTGGYNEQFF TGTGCCAGCAGCTCCGGGACAGGGGGCTACAATGAGCAGTTCTTC TRBJ2-1 NA TRBD1 TRBV6-5
CASKGGREAGELFF TGTGCCAGCAAGGGCGGGAGGGAAGCCGGGGAGCTGTTTTTT TRBJ2-2 medium-sized TRBD2 TRBV6-5
CASSLDSSYEQYF TGTGCCAGCAGTCTGGACTCATCCTACGAGCAGTACTTC TRBJ2-7 NA NA TRBV28
CASSPTGEAFF TGTGCCAGCAGCCCTACAGGTGAAGCTTTCTTT TRBJ1-1 few NA TRBV7-9
CASSIGHRASGGYTF TGTGCCAGTAGTATTGGGCACAGGGCCTCGGGCGGCTACACCTTC TRBJ1-2 once NA TRBV19
CASSFWSRTGSSYNEQFF TGTGCCAGCAGTTTCTGGTCGAGAACAGGAAGCTCCTACAATGAGCAGTTCTTC TRBJ2-1 NA NA TRBV28
CASTQGKRWVRTGELFF TGCGCCAGCACACAGGGCAAAAGGTGGGTTAGAACCGGGGAGCTGTTTTTT TRBJ2-2 NA NA TRBV10-1
CASRGGIKGETQYF TGTGCCAGCAGAGGCGGGATCAAGGGGGAGACCCAGTACTTC TRBJ2-5 NA NA TRBV27
CSAGRSGGRFNEQFF TGCAGCGCAGGACGTAGCGGGGGTCGCTTCAATGAGCAGTTCTTC TRBJ2-1 once TRBD2 TRBV29-1
CASSLTGRNTEAFF TGTGCCAGCAGTTTAACAGGGAGGAACACTGAAGCTTTCTTT TRBJ1-1 NA NA TRBV28
CASSQDLGASGNEQFF TGCGCCAGCAGCCAAGATCTGGGGGCGTCGGGCAATGAGCAGTTCTTC TRBJ2-1 NA NA TRBV4-1
CASSFPFPYEQYF TGTGCCAGCAGTTTTCCTTTTCCCTACGAGCAGTACTTC TRBJ2-7 NA NA TRBV28
CASSFAASGMGNEQFF TGTGCCAGCAGTTTTGCGGCTAGCGGGATGGGGAATGAGCAGTTCTTC TRBJ2-1 NA TRBD2 TRBV27
CASRVGQGTIETQYF TGTGCCAGCAGAGTGGGACAGGGAACAATAGAGACCCAGTACTTC TRBJ2-5 NA TRBD1 TRBV7-9
CASRPRTAPFIDEQYF TGTGCCAGCAGACCTCGGACAGCCCCTTTCATCGACGAGCAGTACTTC TRBJ2-7 once NA TRBV28
CASSLGGDTEAFF TGTGCCAGCAGCTTGGGGGGAGACACTGAAGCTTTCTTT TRBJ1-1 NA NA TRBV5-6
CASSLYPVPYNEQFF TGTGCCAGCAGCTTATATCCAGTTCCCTACAATGAGCAGTTCTTC TRBJ2-1 NA NA TRBV7-8
CASSFGGMTEQYF TGTGCCAGCAGTTTCGGGGGGATGACCGAGCAGTACTTC TRBJ2-7 NA TRBD2 TRBV27
CASSFGLDRDAYGYTF TGTGCCAGCAGCTTTGGACTCGACAGGGATGCCTATGGCTACACCTTC TRBJ1-2 NA TRBD1 TRBV7-8
CASILQGYGYTF TGTGCCAGCATATTACAGGGGTATGGCTACACCTTC TRBJ1-2 NA TRBD1 TRBV2
CASSEMTGPQHF TGCGCCAGCAGCGAAATGACAGGGCCCCAGCATTTT TRBJ1-5 NA NA TRBV4-1
CASNVLGEAVWQFF TGTGCCAGCAACGTCTTGGGAGAAGCAGTTTGGCAGTTCTTC TRBJ2-1 few NA TRBV6-1
CTSSQDWRATPFSYEQYF TGCACCAGCAGCCAAGACTGGCGGGCAACCCCGTTCTCCTACGAGCAGTACTTC TRBJ2-7 NA NA TRBV1
CASGRDRVTNEQFF TGTGCCAGTGGCCGAGACAGGGTAACAAATGAGCAGTTCTTC TRBJ2-1 NA TRBD1 TRBV19
CASTTGDNLYGYTF TGTGCCAGCACGACCGGGGACAACCTCTATGGCTACACCTTC TRBJ1-2 NA NA TRBV9
CASSQGQGSSYEQYF TGTGCCAGCAGCCAGGGGCAGGGGAGCTCCTACGAGCAGTACTTC TRBJ2-7 once NA TRBV4-2
CASSEDGTGGREQYF TGTGCCAGCAGTGAGGACGGGACAGGAGGCCGCGAGCAGTACTTC TRBJ2-7 NA TRBD1 TRBV6-1
CASSRGISNSPLHF TGTGCCAGCAGCAGGGGGATAAGTAATTCACCCCTCCACTTT TRBJ1-6 NA NA TRBV7-9
CASSESGYGYTF TGTGCCAGCAGTGAATCAGGGTATGGCTACACCTTC TRBJ1-2 NA NA TRBV6-5
CATSRPDRVLYEQYF TGTGCCACCAGCAGGCCCGACAGGGTTCTCTACGAGCAGTACTTC TRBJ2-7 NA TRBD1 TRBV15
CASSFRGDWNQPQHF TGTGCCAGCAGTTTCAGGGGGGATTGGAATCAGCCCCAGCATTTT TRBJ1-5 NA TRBD1 TRBV28
CASSQETEREFYEQYF TGTGCCAGCAGCCAAGAAACCGAGCGGGAGTTCTACGAGCAGTACTTC TRBJ2-7 medium-sized TRBD2 TRBV4-2
CAINPGDYGYTF TGTGCCATCAATCCAGGGGATTATGGCTACACCTTC TRBJ1-2 NA NA TRBV10-3
CASSPGRGRSGYTF TGTGCCAGCAGCCCAGGGAGGGGACGAAGTGGCTACACCTTC TRBJ1-2 once NA TRBV27
CASSIMDSSYEQYF TGTGCCAGTAGTATAATGGACAGCTCCTACGAGCAGTACTTC TRBJ2-7 NA NA TRBV19